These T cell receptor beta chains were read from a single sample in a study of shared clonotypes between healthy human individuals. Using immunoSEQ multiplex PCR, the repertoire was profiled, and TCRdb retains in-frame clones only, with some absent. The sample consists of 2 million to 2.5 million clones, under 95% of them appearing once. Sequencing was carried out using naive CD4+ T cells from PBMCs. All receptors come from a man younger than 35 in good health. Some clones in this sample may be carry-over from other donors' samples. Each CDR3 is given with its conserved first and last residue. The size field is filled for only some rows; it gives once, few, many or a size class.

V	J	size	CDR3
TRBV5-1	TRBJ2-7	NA	CASSSPWDTGTYEQYF
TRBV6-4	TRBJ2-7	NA	CASSVVQGYEQYF
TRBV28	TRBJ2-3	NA	CASSNPALGGQYF
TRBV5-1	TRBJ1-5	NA	CASSLGSGRGQPQHF
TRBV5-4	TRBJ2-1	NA	CASSAGGSYNEQFF
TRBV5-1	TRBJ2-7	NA	CASSPWGREAYEQYF
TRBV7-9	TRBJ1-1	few	CASSLVSDTEAFF
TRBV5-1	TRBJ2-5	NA	CASSSGTSGTFQETQYF
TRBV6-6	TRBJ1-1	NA	CASTYERENTEAFF
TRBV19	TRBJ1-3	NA	CASSPGTAGNTIYF
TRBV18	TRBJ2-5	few	CASSKGQGGETQYF
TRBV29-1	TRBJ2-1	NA	CSVVGGPSSYNEQFF
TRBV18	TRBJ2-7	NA	CASSPPTGDYEQYF
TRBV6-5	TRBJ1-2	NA	CASSSRELYGYTF
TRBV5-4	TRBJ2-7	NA	CASGGRGRHEQYF
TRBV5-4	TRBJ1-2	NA	CASSSTGQGQGYTF
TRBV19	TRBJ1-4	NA	CASSLIKGGSEKLFF
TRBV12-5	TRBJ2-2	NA	CASGDGGSDRDAGDTGELFF
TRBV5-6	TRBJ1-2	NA	CASSLGLQGGAGYGYTF
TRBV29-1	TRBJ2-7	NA	CSVAGQVESYEQYF
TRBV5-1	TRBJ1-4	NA	CASSKTTKTNEKLFF
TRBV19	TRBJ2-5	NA	CASSIPDTGRQETQYF
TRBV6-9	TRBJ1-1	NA	CASSYYGGGTEAFF
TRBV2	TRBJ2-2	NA	CASSPGGEGALMFF
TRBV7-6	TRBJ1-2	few	CASSSTGHGYTF
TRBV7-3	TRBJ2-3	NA	CASSFTGPTDTQYF
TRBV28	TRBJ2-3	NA	CASSDPGRIVTDTQYF
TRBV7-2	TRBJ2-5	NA	CASSLGVSRAETQYF
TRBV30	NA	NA	CAWSAIWREIRHEQYF
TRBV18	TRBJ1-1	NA	CASSPPMNTEAFF
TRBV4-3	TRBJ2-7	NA	CASSQDYPSGNYEQYF
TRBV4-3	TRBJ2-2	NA	CASSQEGLAGGTGELFF
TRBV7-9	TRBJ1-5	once	CASSLDGGQPQHF
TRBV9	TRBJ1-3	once	CASSTGAGNTIYF
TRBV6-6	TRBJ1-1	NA	CASSALGVATEAFF
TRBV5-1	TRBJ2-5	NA	CASRETPKETQYF
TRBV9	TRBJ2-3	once	CASSPVGGGAGVADTQYF
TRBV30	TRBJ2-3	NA	CAWNQRGSSSTDTQYF
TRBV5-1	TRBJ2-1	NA	CASSLVAGSDEQFF
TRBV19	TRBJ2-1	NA	CASRGPGLAANNEQFF
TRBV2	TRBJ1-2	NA	CASSEAPGSLNGYTF
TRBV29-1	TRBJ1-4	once	CSVCRGQNEKLFF
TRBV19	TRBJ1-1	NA	CASSIRTGTYNTEAFF